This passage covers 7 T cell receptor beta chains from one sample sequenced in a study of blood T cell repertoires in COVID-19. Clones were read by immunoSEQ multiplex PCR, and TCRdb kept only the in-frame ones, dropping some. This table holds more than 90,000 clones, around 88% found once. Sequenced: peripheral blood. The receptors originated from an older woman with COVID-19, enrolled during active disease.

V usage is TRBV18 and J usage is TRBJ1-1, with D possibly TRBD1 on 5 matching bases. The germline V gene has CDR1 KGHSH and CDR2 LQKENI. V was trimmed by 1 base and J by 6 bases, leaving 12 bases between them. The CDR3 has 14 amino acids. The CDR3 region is CASSPRGASSEAFF. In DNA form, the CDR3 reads TGTGCCAGCTCACCACGGGGCGCAAGTTCTGAAGCTTTCTTT.

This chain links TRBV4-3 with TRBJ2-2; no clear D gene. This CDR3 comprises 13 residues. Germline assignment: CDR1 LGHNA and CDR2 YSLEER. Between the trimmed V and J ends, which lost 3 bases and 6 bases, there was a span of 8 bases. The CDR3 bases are TGCGCCAGCAGCCAGAACCGGGCCGGGGAGCTGTTTTTT. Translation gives CASSQNRAGELFF.

CDR3 protein: CASSDGYGYTF. CDR3 bases: TGCGCCAGCAGTGACGGCTATGGCTACACCTTC. V and J are TRBV10-2 and TRBJ1-2; no reliable D call. V was cut by 3 bases and J by 4 bases, with 3 bases left in between. Germline V gives CDR1 WSHSY, CDR2 SAAADI. This CDR3 is 11 amino acids long.

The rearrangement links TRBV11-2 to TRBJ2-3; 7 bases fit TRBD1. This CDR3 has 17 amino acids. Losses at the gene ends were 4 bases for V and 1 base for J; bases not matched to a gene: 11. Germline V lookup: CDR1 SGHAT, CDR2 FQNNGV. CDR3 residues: CASSSDRDLLGTDTQYF. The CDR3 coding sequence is TGTGCCAGCAGCTCAGACAGGGATCTATTGGGCACAGATACGCAGTATTTT.

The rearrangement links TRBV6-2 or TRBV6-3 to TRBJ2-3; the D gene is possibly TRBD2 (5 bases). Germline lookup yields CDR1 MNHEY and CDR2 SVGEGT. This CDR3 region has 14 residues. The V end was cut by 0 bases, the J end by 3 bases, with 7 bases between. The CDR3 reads CASSYSRGTDTQYF. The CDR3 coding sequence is TGTGCCAGCAGTTACTCGCGAGGGACAGATACGCAGTATTTT.

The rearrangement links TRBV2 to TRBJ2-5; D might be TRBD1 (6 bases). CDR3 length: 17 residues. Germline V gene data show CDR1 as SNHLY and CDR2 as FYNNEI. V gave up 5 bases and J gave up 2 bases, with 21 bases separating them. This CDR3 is CASSLPSDRPLQETQYF. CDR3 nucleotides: TGTGCCAGCAGTCTACCCTCCGACAGGCCCCTACAAGAGACCCAGTACTTC.

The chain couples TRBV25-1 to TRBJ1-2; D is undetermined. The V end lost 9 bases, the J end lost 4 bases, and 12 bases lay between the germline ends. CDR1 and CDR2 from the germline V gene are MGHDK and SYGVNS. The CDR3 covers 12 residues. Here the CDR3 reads CASSRELYGYTF. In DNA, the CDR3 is TGTGCCAGTTCAAGGGAGCTCTATGGCTACACCTTC.